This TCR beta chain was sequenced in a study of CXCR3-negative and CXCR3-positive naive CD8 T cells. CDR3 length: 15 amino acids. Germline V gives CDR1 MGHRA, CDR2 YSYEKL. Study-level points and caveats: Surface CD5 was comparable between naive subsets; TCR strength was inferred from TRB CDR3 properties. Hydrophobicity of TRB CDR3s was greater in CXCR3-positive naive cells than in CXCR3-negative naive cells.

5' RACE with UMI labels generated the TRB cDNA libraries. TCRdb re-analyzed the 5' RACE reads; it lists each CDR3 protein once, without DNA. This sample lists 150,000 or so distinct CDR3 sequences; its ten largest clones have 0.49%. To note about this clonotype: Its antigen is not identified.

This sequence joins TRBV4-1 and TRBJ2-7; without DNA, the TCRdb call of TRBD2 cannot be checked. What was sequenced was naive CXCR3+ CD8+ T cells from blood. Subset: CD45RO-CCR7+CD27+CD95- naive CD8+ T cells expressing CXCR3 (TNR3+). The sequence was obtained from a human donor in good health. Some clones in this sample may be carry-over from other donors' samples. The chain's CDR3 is CASSQEGIGGDEQYF.